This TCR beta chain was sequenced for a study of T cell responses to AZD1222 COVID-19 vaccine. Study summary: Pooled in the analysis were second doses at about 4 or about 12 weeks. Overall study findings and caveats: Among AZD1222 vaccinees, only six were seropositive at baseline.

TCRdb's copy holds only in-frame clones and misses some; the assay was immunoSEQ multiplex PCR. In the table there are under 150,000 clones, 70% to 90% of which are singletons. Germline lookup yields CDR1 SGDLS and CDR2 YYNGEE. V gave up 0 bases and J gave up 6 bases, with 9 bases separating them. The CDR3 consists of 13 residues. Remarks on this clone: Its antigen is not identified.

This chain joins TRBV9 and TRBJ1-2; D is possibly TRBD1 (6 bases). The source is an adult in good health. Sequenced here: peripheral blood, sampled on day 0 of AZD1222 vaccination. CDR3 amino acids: CASSVGGGDGYTF. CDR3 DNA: TGTGCCAGCAGCGTAGGCGGGGGCGATGGCTACACCTTC.